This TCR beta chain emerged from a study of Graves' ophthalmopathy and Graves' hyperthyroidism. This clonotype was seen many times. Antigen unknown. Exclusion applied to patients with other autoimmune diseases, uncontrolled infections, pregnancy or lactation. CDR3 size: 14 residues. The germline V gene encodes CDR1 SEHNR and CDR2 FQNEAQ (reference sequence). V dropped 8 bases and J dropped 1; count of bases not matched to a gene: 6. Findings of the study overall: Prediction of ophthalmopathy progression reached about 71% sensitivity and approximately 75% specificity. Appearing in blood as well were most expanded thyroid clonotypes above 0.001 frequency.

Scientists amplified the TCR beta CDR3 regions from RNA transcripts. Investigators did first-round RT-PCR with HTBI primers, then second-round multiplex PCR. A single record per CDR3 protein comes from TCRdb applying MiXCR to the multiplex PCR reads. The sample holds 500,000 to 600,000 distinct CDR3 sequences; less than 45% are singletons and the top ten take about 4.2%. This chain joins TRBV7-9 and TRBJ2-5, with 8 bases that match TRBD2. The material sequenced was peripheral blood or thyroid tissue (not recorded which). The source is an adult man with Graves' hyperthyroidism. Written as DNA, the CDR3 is TGTGCCAGCGTTACTAGCGGCCTCCAAGAGACCCAGTACTTC. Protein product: CASVTSGLQETQYF.